The subject of this entry is one T cell receptor beta chain. Its antigen remains unknown. The sample belongs to a study of persistence of HIV-infected CD4 T cells. Study at large: A couple of participants gave one leukapheresis sample; others gave up to about 180 mL blood repeatedly.

Lysates of CMV-infected fibroblasts at approximately 9.6 ug/mL stimulated these cells. Sorted nonresponding memory CD4+ T cells were CD40L-negative, CD69-negative, CD45RO-high. Adults with HIV-1 started suppressive ART while chronically infected. Donors had CD4+ T cell counts above 400 cells/uL and were CMV-seropositive. Whole-study results and caveats: Within sorted populations, more oligoclonal TCRs accompanied more oligoclonal proviruses.

The libraries were made with immunoSEQ version 4 in survey mode. The repertoire was sequenced with immunoSEQ multiplex PCR; TCRdb's copy has only in-frame clones and lacks some. The sample includes more than 25,000 clones, around four fifths seen only once; the top ten take about 0.75%. J lost 5 bases, V lost 0 bases, and 8 bases had no gene match. Germline CDR1 reads SGHNT; CDR2 reads YYREEE (reference sequence). The CDR3 spans 16 residues. Sequenced here: CD4+ T cells sorted from PBMCs after roughly 18-hour stimulation, sampled from a patient who received antiretroviral therapy. The chain uses TRBV5-4 and TRBJ2-5, with 9 nucleotides matching TRBD2. This clonotype originated in an adult woman with HIV who was CMV-seropositive. Here the CDR3 DNA reads TGTGCCAGCAGCTTGGAAGGCGGGGGGGCCATGGAGACCCAGTACTTC. Residues: CASSLEGGGAMETQYF.